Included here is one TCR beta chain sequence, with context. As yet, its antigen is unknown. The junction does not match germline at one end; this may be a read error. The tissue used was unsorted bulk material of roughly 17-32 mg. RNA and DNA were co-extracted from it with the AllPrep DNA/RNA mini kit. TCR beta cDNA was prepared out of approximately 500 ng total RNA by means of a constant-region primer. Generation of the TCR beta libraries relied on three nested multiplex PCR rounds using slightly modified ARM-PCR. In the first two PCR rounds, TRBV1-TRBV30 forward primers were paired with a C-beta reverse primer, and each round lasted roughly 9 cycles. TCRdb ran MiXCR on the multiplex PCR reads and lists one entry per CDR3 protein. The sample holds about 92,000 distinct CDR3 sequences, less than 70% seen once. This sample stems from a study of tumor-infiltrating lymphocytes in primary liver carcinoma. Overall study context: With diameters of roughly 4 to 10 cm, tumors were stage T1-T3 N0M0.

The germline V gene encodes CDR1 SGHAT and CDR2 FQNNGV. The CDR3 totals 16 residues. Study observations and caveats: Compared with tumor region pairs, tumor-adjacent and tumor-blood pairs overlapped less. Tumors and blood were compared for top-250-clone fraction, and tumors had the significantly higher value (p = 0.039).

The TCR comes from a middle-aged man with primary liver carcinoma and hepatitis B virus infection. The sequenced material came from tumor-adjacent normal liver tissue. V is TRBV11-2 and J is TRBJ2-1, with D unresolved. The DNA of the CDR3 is TGTGCCAGCAGCCCGCGGTTGGGAAAGGGCTTCTATGTGCAGTTCTTT. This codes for CASSPRLGKGFYVQFF.